These 30 T cell receptor beta chains came from one sample sequenced in a study of blood T cell repertoires in COVID-19. Produced via immunoSEQ multiplex PCR; TCRdb's table is partial and in-frame only. The sample records around 260,000 clones, over 75% being singletons. The specimen sequenced was peripheral blood. Every receptor here comes from a human donor in a cohort sampled during active COVID-19.

The rearrangement uses TRBV4-2 and TRBJ2-3; 13 nucleotides align to TRBD2. CDR1 and CDR2 from the germline V gene are LGHNA and YNFKEQ. This CDR3 has 17 residues. With 1 base clipped from V and 5 bases from J, the junction kept 6 bases outside the gene matches. The CDR3 spells CASSQAGLAGAGDTQYF. In DNA, the CDR3 is TGTGCCAGCAGCCAAGCTGGACTAGCGGGAGCAGGAGATACGCAGTATTTT.

The chain carries TRBV6-5 and TRBJ2-3; 8 bases are shared with TRBD2. The J segment lost 1 base and the V segment lost 6 bases, leaving 6 bases of the junction unmatched. CDR1 is MNHEY, CDR2 SVGAGI, per germline. CDR3 length equals 15 residues. The CDR3 protein is CASRVATSGTDTQYF. In nucleotides, the CDR3 is TGTGCCAGCAGGGTCGCGACTAGCGGCACAGATACGCAGTATTTT.

The chain has TRBV6-2 or TRBV6-3 and TRBJ2-3; 10 positions match TRBD2. The CDR3 runs to 15 residues. Germline lookup yields CDR1 MNHEY and CDR2 SVGEGT. The J segment lost 4 bases and the V segment lost 6 bases, leaving 7 bases of the junction unmatched. The CDR3 coding sequence is TGTGCCAGCAGCCCTAGCGGGAGTATCGCAGATACGCAGTATTTT. Its protein is CASSPSGSIADTQYF.

In its sample, this clone was seen many times. V and J are TRBV19 and TRBJ1-5, with a tentative D call TRBD1 (6 bases). The CDR3 has 14 amino acids. The V gene lost 4 bases and the J gene lost 9 bases, with 16 bases spanning the gap. Germline CDR1 and CDR2: LNHDA and SQIVND (reference sequence). The CDR3 coding sequence is TGTGCCAGTAGTAACGCCAGGGGAGGGACGCCCCAGCATTTT. Amino acid sequence: CASSNARGGTPQHF. Using reference TRBV19 and TRBJ1-5 for the parts outside the CDR3, the full variable domain is DGGITQSPKYLFRKEGQNVTLSCEQNLNHDAMYWYRQDPGQGLRLIYYSQIVNDFQKGDIAEGYSVSREKKESFPLTVTSAQKNPTAFYLCASSNARGGTPQHFGDGTRLSIL.

This clone appeared once. CDR3 DNA: TGTGCCAGCAGCCCGAGCGGCCCGCCCGGTGAGCAGTACTTC. Translated: CASSPSGPPGEQYF. The rearrangement links TRBV7-9 to TRBJ2-7, with TRBD2 as a possible D gene (5 bases). This CDR3 is built from 14 residues. The V gene lost 5 bases and the J gene lost 7 bases, with 18 bases spanning the gap. Germline V gene lookup returns CDR1 SEHNR and CDR2 FQNEAQ (reference sequence).

This sequence joins TRBV2 and TRBJ2-5; D is perhaps TRBD2 (5 bases). Trimming pared 7 bases from V and 5 bases from J, leaving 17 bases between. This CDR3 has 14 residues. Germline values: CDR1 SNHLY, CDR2 FYNNEI. The CDR3 coding sequence is TGTGCCAGCAATCCCCGGCCTTCGGGGGAGACCCAGTACTTC. It encodes CASNPRPSGETQYF.

The chain is built from TRBV19 and TRBJ1-1; possibly TRBD1 for D (6 bases). This CDR3 has 14 residues. The V gene's germline CDR1 is LNHDA and CDR2 SQIVND (reference sequence). V lost 3 bases and J lost 2, with 10 bases in between. The CDR3, as DNA: TGTGCCAGTAGTATTCTGGACAGTAACACTGAAGCTTTCTTT. Translated, it gives CASSILDSNTEAFF.

The chain has TRBV29-1 and TRBJ1-1; a weak D match, TRBD1 (6 bases). Germline lookup yields CDR1 SQVTM and CDR2 ANQGSEA. This CDR3 has 13 residues. Trimming cost V 5 bases and J 4 bases, with 14 bases left between them. The CDR3 bases are TGCAGCGTTAGTAGGGGGACGGCCACTGAAGCTTTCTTT. Translating it yields CSVSRGTATEAFF.

There are a few counts of this clone. This sequence joins TRBV2 and TRBJ2-1, with D perhaps TRBD2 (10 bases). V was shortened by 6 bases and J by 9 bases, with 27 bases between the two germline ends. There are 17 residues in the CDR3. In germline, CDR1 is SNHLY, CDR2 FYNNEI. The CDR3 DNA reads TGTGCCAGCAGGCCAACCGACAGGGGGTTAGCGGGAGGTGAGCAGTTCTTC. Its protein is CASRPTDRGLAGGEQFF.

The V gene is TRBV3-1 (or the pseudogene TRBV3-2), the J gene TRBJ2-7, with TRBD2 matching over 8 bases. There are 16 residues in the CDR3. Germline CDR1 and CDR2: LGHDT and YNNKEL (reference sequence). The V and J ends lost 2 bases and 5 bases, in that order; junction bases with no gene match: 11. The CDR3 DNA sequence: TGTGCCAGCAGCCAACAAGGTCTAGCGGGCTCGAACGAGCAGTACTTC. Residues: CASSQQGLAGSNEQYF.

The chain carries TRBV3-1 (or the pseudogene TRBV3-2) and TRBJ2-4; 13 nucleotides line up with TRBD2. Germline V gene lookup returns CDR1 LGHDT and CDR2 YNNKEL (reference sequence). The trim removed 4 bases at V and 0 bases at J, leaving 6 bases unmatched. The CDR3 runs to 18 residues. The CDR3 region has the DNA TGTGCCAGCAGCCGAGGACTAGCGGGAGTAGTAGCCAAAAACATTCAGTACTTC. Translation: CASSRGLAGVVAKNIQYF.

The rearrangement uses TRBV7-2 and TRBJ1-5, with D perhaps TRBD1 (5 bases). Germline CDR1 and CDR2: SGHTA and FQGNSA. Deletions cut 5 bases from V and 7 bases from J, with 9 bases between. This CDR3 comprises 12 residues. In DNA, the CDR3 is TGTGCCAGCAGCGGAAGGGGCCAGCCCCAGCATTTT. Translating gives CASSGRGQPQHF.

The genes are TRBV4-1 and TRBJ1-1; TRBD1 might be the D (6 bases). This CDR3 contains 14 residues. V was cut by 3 bases and J by 7 bases, with 15 bases left in between. The germline V gene has CDR1 MGHRA and CDR2 YSYEKL. The CDR3 sequence is CASSQIQGTSEAFF. DNA for the CDR3: TGCGCCAGCAGCCAGATACAGGGAACAAGTGAAGCTTTCTTT.

The chain carries TRBV6-5 and TRBJ2-7; 7 bases are shared with TRBD1. The CDR3 has 14 residues. The germline gives CDR1 MNHEY, CDR2 SVGAGI. The V and J ends lost 10 bases and 2 bases, in that order; junction bases with no gene match: 11. The CDR3 loop reads CAIPTGQGAYEQYF. The DNA for the CDR3 is TGTGCCATCCCGACAGGCCAGGGGGCCTACGAGCAGTACTTC.

This clone was picked up one time. This chain connects TRBV5-4 to TRBJ2-5; D is perhaps TRBD2 (6 bases). Germline CDR1 and CDR2: SGHNT and YYREEE (reference sequence). V gave up 6 bases and J gave up 0 bases, with 15 bases separating them. The CDR3 is made up of 15 amino acids. CDR3 bases: TGTGCCAGCACCTCAATGGGGGGAAACCAAGAGACCCAGTACTTC. Translating gives CASTSMGGNQETQYF.

The chain has TRBV19 and TRBJ2-4, with 8 bases matching TRBD2. V lost 11 bases, J lost 11 bases, and 17 bases stayed unmatched. Germline CDR1 and CDR2: LNHDA and SQIVND (reference sequence). The CDR3 extends over 14 amino acids. The CDR3 loop reads CASREGSGIGVQYF. DNA of the CDR3: TGTGCCTCTAGGGAGGGTAGCGGGATAGGGGTTCAGTACTTC.

This clone has more than one count but fewer than ten. The rearrangement uses TRBV29-1 and TRBJ2-7; D is ambiguous. Trimming cost V 6 bases and J 3 bases, with 9 bases left between them. The CDR3 is 11 amino acids. CDR1 and CDR2 (germline): SQVTM, ANQGSEA. The CDR3 protein is CSVALDYEQYF. The CDR3, as DNA: TGCAGCGTGGCCCTTGACTACGAGCAGTACTTC.

The rearrangement joins TRBV27 to TRBJ2-7, with D perhaps TRBD2 (5 bases). Germline V gene data show CDR1 as MNHEY and CDR2 as SMNVEV (reference sequence). V lost 4 bases and J 0 bases, leaving 13 bases between the germline ends. The CDR3 consists of 15 residues. CDR3 loop: CASSSGLSVSYEQYF. The CDR3 DNA reads as TGTGCCAGCAGTTCCGGACTTTCTGTCTCCTACGAGCAGTACTTC.

This CDR3 is CASSIFGQGAVTEAFF. In DNA, the CDR3 is TGTGCCAGTAGTATATTTGGACAGGGGGCGGTCACTGAAGCTTTCTTT. The chain is built from TRBV19 and TRBJ1-1, with 11 nucleotides matching TRBD1. Germline V gene data show CDR1 as LNHDA and CDR2 as SQIVND (reference sequence). J gave up 4 bases and V 2 bases, and 6 bases lay outside the gene matches. There are 16 residues in the CDR3.

The chain employs TRBV4-1 and TRBJ1-6, with D perhaps matching TRBD1 (6 bases). The CDR3 consists of 14 residues. The V end lost 0 bases, the J end lost 10 bases, and 10 bases lay between the germline ends. Germline values: CDR1 MGHRA, CDR2 YSYEKL. The chain's CDR3 is CASSQDGTQSPLHF. CDR3 DNA sequence: TGCGCCAGCAGCCAAGACGGGACACAATCACCCCTCCACTTT.

The chain carries TRBV20-1 and TRBJ2-5; no reliable D call. The CDR3 is 16 residues long. V gave up 3 bases and J gave up 2 bases, with 19 bases separating them. Germline V gene lookup returns CDR1 DFQATT and CDR2 SNEGSKA (reference sequence). Written as DNA, the CDR3 is TGCAGTGCTAGTTGCGGCCCCCGCCTGAAACAAGAGACCCAGTACTTC. It translates to CSASCGPRLKQETQYF.

The chain has TRBV27 and TRBJ2-5; D is perhaps TRBD1 (6 bases). This CDR3 region has 14 residues. Trimming stripped 6 bases from V and 7 bases from J, with 18 bases between. Germline V gene data show CDR1 as MNHEY and CDR2 as SMNVEV (reference sequence). This CDR3 reads CASRGTQGGGTQYF. The CDR3 coding sequence is TGTGCCAGCAGAGGAACCCAAGGGGGTGGGACCCAGTACTTC.

In its sample, this clone was seen once. This rearrangement joins TRBV11-2 to TRBJ1-1; 7 nucleotides align to TRBD1. Germline CDR1 reads SGHAT; CDR2 reads FQNNGV. The CDR3 loop spans 16 amino acids. V shed 2 bases, J shed 10 bases, and the junction held 16 bases outside the gene matches. As DNA, the CDR3 is TGTGCCAGCAGCTTACTCCAGGGGGGCGCCAGGTCGAGAGCTTTCTTT. It encodes CASSLLQGGARSRAFF.

CDR3 sequence reads: CASKPGQNTEAFF. CDR3 nucleotides: TGCGCCAGCAAACCGGGACAGAACACTGAAGCTTTCTTT. The chain carries TRBV10-2 and TRBJ1-1; a weak D match, TRBD1 (6 bases). This CDR3 is built from 13 residues. The germline gives CDR1 WSHSY, CDR2 SAAADI. V gave up 7 bases and J gave up 1 base, with 10 bases separating them.

The V and J genes are TRBV10-1 and TRBJ1-3; D is uncertain. This CDR3 comprises 17 residues. Trimming took off 5 bases at V and 0 bases at J, with 17 bases between the two ends. Germline CDR1 WNHNN, CDR2 SYGVQD (reference sequence). DNA of the CDR3: TGCGCCAGCAGTCGAGCGGAGGTACGGTACTCTGGAAACACCATATATTTT. Translated: CASSRAEVRYSGNTIYF.

This clone was observed at least ten times. J is TRBJ2-7 and V is TRBV5-4; 10 bases are a match to TRBD1. J gave up 3 bases and V 5 bases, and 8 bases lay outside the gene matches. CDR3 size: 15 residues. Germline-derived CDR1 and CDR2 are SGHNT and YYREEE (reference sequence). Here the CDR3 DNA reads TGTGCCAGCAGGCGCGGCGGGACAGGGGTCTACGAGCAGTACTTC. It yields the protein CASRRGGTGVYEQYF. Combining the CDR3 with reference TRBV5-4 and TRBJ2-7 gives the whole variable domain ETGVTQSPTHLIKTRGQQVTLRCSSQSGHNTVSWYQQALGQGPQFIFQYYREEENGRGNFPPRFSGLQFPNYSSELNVNALELDDSALYLCASRRGGTGVYEQYFGPGTRLTVT.

The CDR3 DNA is TGCAGTGCTAGTCTAGCGGGAGTCGGCGAGCAGTACTTC. Translated: CSASLAGVGEQYF. This rearrangement joins TRBV20-1 to TRBJ2-7; TRBD2 agrees at 10 bases. V trimming: 3 bases; J trimming: 6 bases; junction bases outside the gene matches: 5. The CDR3 has 13 amino acids. Germline V gene lookup returns CDR1 DFQATT and CDR2 SNEGSKA (reference sequence).

V is TRBV28 and J is TRBJ1-2; TRBD1 agrees at 9 bases. This CDR3 is 17 amino acids long. Germline lookup yields CDR1 MDHEN and CDR2 SYDVKM. V gave up 6 bases and J gave up 4 bases; unmatched junction bases: 15. The chain's CDR3 is CASRRTGTGMRGYGYTF. CDR3 nucleotides: TGTGCCAGCAGGCGAACCGGGACAGGGATGAGGGGCTATGGCTACACCTTC.

The chain combines TRBV12-5 with TRBJ2-7; weak D call: TRBD2 (5 bases). The germline V gene encodes CDR1 LGHNT and CDR2 FRNRAP. CDR3 size: 17 residues. Trimming removed 1 base from V and 3 bases from J, with 19 bases in between. The CDR3 protein is CASGLGLTSGNLYEQYF. CDR3 bases: TGTGCTAGTGGTTTGGGTCTAACAAGCGGAAATCTCTACGAGCAGTACTTC.

CDR3 bases: TGTGCCAGCAGCTTCAGGGGGTCGGCTCAGCCCCAGCATTTT. Translation gives CASSFRGSAQPQHF. The genes are TRBV7-2 and TRBJ1-5, with TRBD1 identical over 7 bases. Germline-derived CDR1 and CDR2 are SGHTA and FQGNSA. The V and J ends lost 3 bases and 6 bases, in that order; junction bases with no gene match: 5. CDR3 length: 14 residues.